The T cell receptor (beta chain) described here comes from a study of neurological immune-mediated disorders. Looking at the study overall: Multiple sclerosis patients (n = 34) included some 30 with relapsing-remitting and 3 with secondary progressive disease. Notes on the study in general: Neither clinical nor MRI features showed any association with the multiple sclerosis repertoire cluster, and the authors stated that larger cohorts are needed. None of the CDR3 amino acid sequences of expanded clones were shared across subjects, and this suggested private repertoires in all groups.

This CDR3 has 12 amino acids. Germline V CDR1 and CDR2: DFQATT, SNEGSKA (reference sequence). V shed 4 bases and J 6 bases; nucleotides not matched to a gene: 2. Each CDR3 protein gets one entry after TCRdb re-called the 5' RACE reads with MiXCR. In the table there are approximately 65,000 distinct CDR3 sequences, roughly 4% of which are singletons. This clonotype has at least ten counts. The antigen is not known. V is TRBV20-1 and J is TRBJ1-5, with TRBD1 identical over 8 bases. Sequenced input: PBMCs. The sequence was obtained from a man in his fifties or sixties with multiple sclerosis. The CDR3 region is CSAIQGGQPQHF. As DNA, the CDR3 is TGCAGTGCTATACAGGGGGGTCAGCCCCAGCATTTT.